The 20 T cell receptor beta chains listed next were all sequenced from one sample in a study of CD4 T cells in relation to SARS-CoV-2 and coronaviruses. Unexposed donor CD4+ T cells date from about 2010-2019, before the COVID-19 pandemic. After ten to eleven days of culture, CD4+ T cells were isolated. Sequenced by immunoSEQ multiplex PCR; TCRdb stores in-frame clones only, minus some. The sample has 16,000 or so clones; 80% to 85% are singletons. Their cognate antigens are unknown. The material sequenced was CD4+ T cells from PBMCs, cultured in vitro. The source is a human donor in good health.

The V gene is TRBV20-1, the J gene TRBJ2-4; D may be TRBD1 (6 bases). Germline values: CDR1 DFQATT, CDR2 SNEGSKA (reference sequence). V lost 3 bases, J lost 1 base, and 13 bases lay in between. The CDR3 spans 15 residues. This CDR3 is CSASTGQLAKNIQYF. The CDR3 bases are TGCAGTGCTAGTACGGGACAACTCGCCAAAAACATTCAGTACTTC.

This clone was found a few times. The rearrangement uses TRBV24-1 and TRBJ2-1, with D maybe TRBD2 (5 bases). Germline V lookup: CDR1 KGHDR, CDR2 SFDVKD. V lost 2 bases and J 8 bases, leaving 15 bases between the germline ends. The CDR3 covers 15 residues. The CDR3 DNA sequence: TGTGCCACCAGTGATTCCTCTAGCATAGTGGATGAGCAGTTCTTC. It yields the protein CATSDSSSIVDEQFF.

The V call is TRBV3-1 (or the pseudogene TRBV3-2), the J call TRBJ2-3; D not resolved. Between the trimmed V and J ends, which lost 4 bases and 2 bases, there was a span of 7 bases. Germline V CDR1 and CDR2: LGHDT, YNNKEL (reference sequence). This CDR3 is 13 amino acids long. CDR3 bases: TGTGCCAGCAGCCTAAACCCCACAGATACGCAGTATTTT. This encodes CASSLNPTDTQYF.

The chain couples TRBV10-1 to TRBJ1-1; D call uncertain. Germline V gene sequence: CDR1 WNHNN, CDR2 SYGVQD (reference sequence). V dropped 6 bases and J dropped 7 bases, with 15 bases sitting between them. The CDR3 sequence is 13 residues long. CDR3 loop: CASRAGREVEAFF. CDR3 nucleotide sequence: TGCGCCAGCAGAGCTGGACGTGAGGTTGAAGCTTTCTTT.

The J gene is TRBJ2-1, the V gene TRBV9; weak D call: TRBD2 (5 bases). Germline V gene sequence: CDR1 SGDLS, CDR2 YYNGEE. V dropped 5 bases and J dropped 0 bases, with 18 bases sitting between them. The CDR3 covers 17 residues. DNA of the CDR3: TGTGCCAGCAGTCGGTTAGGACTCATGAGCTCCTACAATGAGCAGTTCTTC. Its translation is CASSRLGLMSSYNEQFF.

This clone was seen a few times. The chain combines TRBV7-2 with TRBJ1-4, with D possibly TRBD1 on 6 matching bases. Germline V gene data show CDR1 as SGHTA and CDR2 as FQGNSA. Trimming left V 5 bases short and J 4 bases short, with 14 bases between. CDR3 length: 15 amino acids. Written as DNA, the CDR3 is TGTGCCAGCAGCCCCGCGACAGGAGATAATGAAAAACTGTTTTTT. Translated, it gives CASSPATGDNEKLFF.

V and J are TRBV3-1 (or the pseudogene TRBV3-2) and TRBJ2-5; D may match TRBD1 or TRBD2 (5 bases each). There are 14 residues in the CDR3. The germline V gene has CDR1 LGHDT and CDR2 YNNKEL (reference sequence). Trimming took 3 bases from V and 5 from J, leaving 13 bases between them. The CDR3: CASSHSGTRETQYF. CDR3 coding DNA: TGTGCCAGCAGCCATTCCGGGACCCGGGAGACCCAGTACTTC.

The table lists this clone with a few counts. CDR3 sequence reads: CAWSPGLAGPQETQYF. CDR3 nucleotide sequence: TGTGCCTGGAGTCCGGGACTAGCGGGACCACAAGAGACCCAGTACTTC. The rearrangement uses TRBV30 and TRBJ2-5, with 13 bases fitting TRBD2. V gave up 2 bases and J gave up 2 bases; unmatched junction bases: 5. Germline CDR1 GTSNPN, CDR2 SVGIG (reference sequence). This CDR3 spans 16 amino acids.

The V and J genes are TRBV14 and TRBJ2-1; D might be TRBD1 (6 bases). The CDR3 contains 15 residues. Germline CDR1 and CDR2: SGHDN and FVKESK. The V and J ends lost 1 base and 10 bases respectively, with 17 bases between them. The CDR3 spells CASSQALGVGGEQFF. CDR3 sequence (DNA): TGTGCCAGCAGCCAAGCGTTAGGGGTAGGGGGAGAGCAGTTCTTC.

This chain connects TRBV2 to TRBJ2-3, with a weak D call TRBD2 (7 bases). This CDR3 is 14 amino acids long. Trimming left V 3 bases short and J 5 bases short, with 12 bases between. Germline CDR1 and CDR2: SNHLY and FYNNEI. CDR3 in amino acids: CASSDGGGGDTQYF. Written as DNA, the CDR3 is TGTGCCAGCAGTGACGGGGGAGGGGGAGATACGCAGTATTTT.

V is TRBV4-1 and J is TRBJ1-2; the D is unclear. V was shortened by 6 bases and J by 5 bases, with 4 bases between the two germline ends. Germline CDR1 and CDR2: MGHRA and YSYEKL. The CDR3 totals 10 residues. In DNA form, the CDR3 reads TGCGCCAGCAGAGCTTATGGCTACACCTTC. The encoded protein is CASRAYGYTF.

This chain uses TRBV12-3 or TRBV12-4 with TRBJ2-2; no clear D. With 5 bases removed from V and 6 bases from J, the gap between germline ends came to 10 bases. The CDR3 loop spans 13 amino acids. CDR3 in DNA: TGTGCCAGCAGTACTCGATTCGCCGGGGAGCTGTTTTTT. It yields the protein CASSTRFAGELFF.

This clone occurred once. The chain uses TRBV12-3 or TRBV12-4 and TRBJ2-7; D gene ambiguous. Trimming pared 1 base from V and 0 bases from J, leaving 4 bases between. The CDR3 extends over 13 amino acids. The CDR3 spells CASSLESSYEQYF. The CDR3 DNA is TGTGCCAGCAGTTTAGAGAGCTCCTACGAGCAGTACTTC.

This sequence joins TRBV29-1 and TRBJ2-2; no definite D call. The CDR3 loop spans 14 amino acids. The V gene's germline CDR1 is SQVTM and CDR2 ANQGSEA. V lost 3 bases and J lost 4, with 12 bases in between. For the CDR3, the DNA is TGCAGCGTTGAGAGACACATGGGCACCGGGGAGCTGTTTTTT. Translating gives CSVERHMGTGELFF.

This clone is judged medium-sized. The CDR3 DNA sequence: TGTGCCAGCAGTCCCCGCAGGGCTCAGCCCCAGCATTTT. This encodes CASSPRRAQPQHF. The V gene is TRBV12-3 or TRBV12-4, the J gene TRBJ1-5; weak D call: TRBD1 (5 bases). Trimming took off 5 bases at V and 6 bases at J, with 11 bases between the two ends. This CDR3 is 13 amino acids long.

This rearrangement joins TRBV10-1 to TRBJ2-3; the D gene is possibly TRBD1 (5 bases). Germline-derived CDR1 and CDR2 are WNHNN and SYGVQD (reference sequence). The CDR3 spans 13 residues. V was cut by 4 bases and J by 6 bases, with 11 bases left in between. The CDR3 sequence is CASSVGVSDTQYF. In DNA form, the CDR3 reads TGCGCCAGCAGTGTAGGGGTCTCGGATACGCAGTATTTT.

A few counts support this clone. This rearrangement joins TRBV7-9 to TRBJ1-2, with a possible D match to TRBD1 (6 bases). CDR3 size: 14 residues. Per the germline V gene, CDR1 is SEHNR and CDR2 is FQNEAQ (reference sequence). Trimming shortened V by 5 bases and J by 3 bases, and 13 bases separated the two germline ends. CDR3: CASSPHREDYGYTF. The CDR3 DNA reads as TGTGCCAGCAGCCCTCACAGGGAGGACTATGGCTACACCTTC.

The chain uses TRBV7-9 and TRBJ1-4; D is unclear. Trimming took 4 bases from V and 6 from J, leaving 24 bases between them. The CDR3 is 18 residues long. Germline V gene lookup returns CDR1 SEHNR and CDR2 FQNEAQ (reference sequence). This CDR3 reads CASSSLPFSEAVDEKLFF. The CDR3 nucleotides are TGTGCCAGCAGCTCACTCCCGTTTTCTGAGGCGGTAGATGAAAAACTGTTTTTT.

V is TRBV5-4 and J is TRBJ2-7, with TRBD1 matching 9 bases. CDR1 is SGHNT, CDR2 YYREEE, per germline (reference sequence). V shed 4 bases, J shed 2 bases, and the junction held 7 bases outside the gene matches. CDR3 length: 15 residues. The CDR3 region has the DNA TGTGCCAGCAGCCGCACCGGGACAGGGCCCTACGAGCAGTACTTC. It encodes CASSRTGTGPYEQYF.

This clone was detected only once. CDR3: CASTRQTQGRNNEQFF. The CDR3 DNA follows: TGCGCCAGCACCCGGCAAACTCAGGGGAGGAATAATGAGCAGTTCTTC. The chain uses TRBV5-1 and TRBJ2-1; D possibly matches TRBD1 or TRBD2 (6 bases each). The V gene's germline CDR1 is SGHRS and CDR2 YFSETQ. Trimming pared 6 bases from V and 7 bases from J, leaving 23 bases between. The CDR3 has 16 amino acids.